This TCR beta chain is from a study of blood T cell repertoires in COVID-19. Study as a whole: The origin of the acute and convalescent COVID-19 samples was the United States, Italy and Spain. T cells, B-cell-depleted T cells, or PBMCs supplied cDNA or gDNA.

The CDR3 contains 15 residues. The trim removed 7 bases at V and 5 bases at J, leaving 13 bases unmatched. The germline V gene encodes CDR1 SGHAT and CDR2 FQNNGV. Source study methods: It was from reference gene primer amplification that nucleated cell counts were estimated. Method: immunoSEQ multiplex PCR; TCRdb's copy keeps in-frame clones and lacks some. For V, J and clone size, that table is used; D and trimming come from the DNA. The sample holds around 240,000 clones; around 87% are singletons and the top ten take about 3%. This rearrangement joins TRBV11-2 to TRBJ1-2; 7 nucleotides line up with TRBD1. Sequencing used peripheral blood. This TCR was recovered from a woman aged 25 to 39 who had recovered from COVID-19. The CDR3 loop reads CASIPRAGTAYGYTF. In DNA, the CDR3 is TGTGCCAGCATCCCTAGGGCAGGGACAGCTTATGGCTACACCTTC.